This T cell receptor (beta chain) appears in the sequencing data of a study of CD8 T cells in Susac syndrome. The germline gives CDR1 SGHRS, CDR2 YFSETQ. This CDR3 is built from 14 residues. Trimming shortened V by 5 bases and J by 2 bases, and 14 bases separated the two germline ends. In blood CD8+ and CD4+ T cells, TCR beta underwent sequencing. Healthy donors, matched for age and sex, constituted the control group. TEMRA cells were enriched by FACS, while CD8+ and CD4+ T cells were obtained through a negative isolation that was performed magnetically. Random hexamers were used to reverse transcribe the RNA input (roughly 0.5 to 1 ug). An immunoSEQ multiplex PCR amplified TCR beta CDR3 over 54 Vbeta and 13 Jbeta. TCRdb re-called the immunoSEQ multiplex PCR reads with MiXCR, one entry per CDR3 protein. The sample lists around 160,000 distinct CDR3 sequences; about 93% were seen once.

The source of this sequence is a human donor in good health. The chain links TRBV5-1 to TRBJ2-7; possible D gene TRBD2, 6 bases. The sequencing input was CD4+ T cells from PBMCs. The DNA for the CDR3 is TGCGCCAGCAGACTAGACTGGGGGGCCTACGAGCAGTACTTC. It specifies CASRLDWGAYEQYF. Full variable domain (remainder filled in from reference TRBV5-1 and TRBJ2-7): KAGVTQTPRYLIKTRGQQVTLSCSPISGHRSVSWYQQTPGQGLQFLFEYFSETQRNKGNFPGRFSGRQFSNSRSEMNVSTLELGDSALYLCASRLDWGAYEQYFGPGTRLTVT.